The source of this T cell receptor (beta chain) is a study of tumor-infiltrating lymphocytes in primary liver carcinoma. This clonotype was observed a single time. Its specificity is not known. Since the CDR3 does not end with the conserved phenylalanine or tryptophan, this likely comes from a read error. It is unclear where the CDR3 begins or ends on the DNA, so no DNA is shown, and the CDR3 is as TCRdb lists it. Looked up from germline, CDR1 is MNHEY and CDR2 is SVGEGT. The CDR3 is 13 amino acids in total, end residues counted. Researchers generated TCR beta cDNA from about 0.5 ug of total RNA, relying on a constant-region primer. Library construction for TCR beta comprised three nested multiplex PCR rounds performed with slightly modified ARM-PCR. Two initial PCR rounds of around 9 cycles each paired TRBV1-TRBV30 forward primers with a C-beta reverse primer. From the multiplex PCR reads, TCRdb called clonotypes with MiXCR, one entry per CDR3 protein. The top ten hold roughly three fifths of the sample, which has fewer than 75,000 distinct CDR3 sequences, just over 70% seen once.

General study results and limits: Blood's top-250-clone fraction was significantly lower than that of tumors (p = 0.039).

Unsorted bulk tissue, roughly 20-32 mg of it, served as the source for co-extraction of RNA and DNA. Patients underwent surgical resection for primary liver carcinoma. V usage is TRBV6-2 or TRBV6-3 and J usage is TRBJ2-3; the table calls TRBD2, which could not be checked here. Sequencing was carried out using liver tumor tissue from sampling region 2. Subset reported: tumor region T2, inferior pole. This TCR derives from a man aged 35 to 55 with primary liver carcinoma and hepatitis B virus infection. CDR3 protein: CASRRSGTDTRYL.